One and the same sample provided the 9 T cell receptor beta chains below, sequenced in a study of T cells in Graves' hyperthyroidism and ophthalmopathy. Researchers took RNA transcripts and amplified the TCR beta CDR3 regions from them. First-round RT-PCR with HTBI primers amplified the TCR CDR3 region. MiXCR, run by TCRdb on the multiplex PCR reads, gives a single entry per CDR3 protein. The sample has roughly 660,000 distinct CDR3 sequences, approximately 15% seen once; the top ten hold about a sixth. The sequenced sample consisted of blood. The receptors here all came from a man between 45 and 60 years old with Graves' hyperthyroidism.

This clonotype has at least ten counts. The chain uses TRBV2 and TRBJ1-2, with 7 bases identical to TRBD1. Germline CDR1 SNHLY, CDR2 FYNNEI. J gave up 9 bases and V 7 bases, and 11 bases lay outside the gene matches. There are 13 residues in the CDR3. For the CDR3, the DNA is TGTGCCAGCATCCGGGACAGTATATGGAGCTACACCTTC. Translating gives CASIRDSIWSYTF.

CDR3 protein: CASSPTVLGPGNTIYF. CDR3 sequence (DNA): TGTGCCAGCAGCCCAACTGTGTTAGGGCCTGGAAACACCATATATTTT. The chain carries TRBV11-2 and TRBJ1-3, with D uncertain. Looked up from germline, CDR1 is SGHAT and CDR2 is FQNNGV. The length of the CDR3 is 16 residues. V lost 5 bases and J lost 2, with 16 bases in between. The full variable domain, completed using reference TRBV11-2 and TRBJ1-3, is EAGVAQSPRYKIIEKRQSVAFWCNPISGHATLYWYQQILGQGPKLLIQFQNNGVVDDSQLPKDRFSAERLKGVDSTLKIQPAKLEDSAVYLCASSPTVLGPGNTIYFGEGSWLTVV.

This clonotype has only a few counts. Possible read error: a much larger clone is one base away. The V gene is TRBV2, the J gene TRBJ1-4; 7 bases fit TRBD1. Germline CDR1 SNHLY, CDR2 FYNNEI. The CDR3 runs 15 residues. The CDR3 here is CASSDWTGYNEKLVF. For the CDR3, the DNA is TGTGCCAGCAGTGACTGGACAGGATATAATGAAAAACTGGTTTTT.

This chain links TRBV9 with TRBJ1-3, with D possibly TRBD1 on 6 matching bases. This CDR3 has 17 amino acids. Trimming stripped 4 bases from V and 0 bases from J, with 17 bases between. Germline loops: CDR1 SGDLS, CDR2 YYNGEE. The CDR3 DNA reads TGTGCCAGCAGCCGCCCCAACGGACAGCCCTCTGGAAACACCATATATTTT. Protein product: CASSRPNGQPSGNTIYF.

Ten or more counts support this clonotype. This chain links TRBV10-3 with TRBJ2-5; 8 bases agree with TRBD2. J lost 5 bases, V lost 1 base, and 12 bases had no gene match. Germline loops: CDR1 ENHRY, CDR2 SYGVKD. The length of the CDR3 is 17 residues. The CDR3 DNA reads TGTGCCATCAGTGAGTTGAGCGGGAGAGGATCGATGGAGACCCAGTACTTC. Its protein is CAISELSGRGSMETQYF.

A note on this clonotype: A read error may produce the germline difference seen at one junction end. The rearrangement joins TRBV11-2 to TRBJ2-3, with 7 bases aligning to TRBD1. The CDR3 extends over 18 amino acids. The germline gives CDR1 SGHAT, CDR2 FQNNGV. The CDR3 here is CASSQAPATGVYTDTQYF. The CDR3 bases are TGCGCCAGCAGCCAAGCCCCGGCCACAGGGGTCTACACAGATACGCAGTATTTT. Drawing the rest from reference TRBV11-2 and TRBJ2-3, the complete variable domain is EAGVAQSPRYKIIEKRQSVAFWCNPISGHATLYWYQQILGQGPKLLIQFQNNGVVDDSQLPKDRFSAERLKGVDSTLKIQPAKLEDSAVYLCASSQAPATGVYTDTQYFGPGTRLTVL.

V and J are TRBV28 and TRBJ1-5; 7 positions match TRBD1. J was trimmed by 2 bases and V by 5 bases; bases with no gene match: 6. Looked up from germline, CDR1 is MDHEN and CDR2 is SYDVKM. The CDR3 has 15 residues. CDR3 sequence: CASSIRRGRNQPQHF. CDR3 coding DNA: TGTGCCAGCAGTATTAGGAGGGGGCGCAATCAGCCCCAGCATTTT.

This clonotype was found a few times. The rearrangement joins TRBV28 to TRBJ1-5; 7 bases match TRBD1. V lost 2 bases, J lost 9 bases, and 7 bases stayed unmatched. The CDR3 length is 14 residues. The V gene's germline CDR1 is MDHEN and CDR2 SYDVKM. CDR3: CASSLTGAIPPQHF. The CDR3, as DNA: TGTGCCAGCAGTTTAACAGGGGCGATCCCGCCCCAGCATTTT.

There are a few counts of this clonotype. This chain links TRBV30 with TRBJ1-4; D might be TRBD1 (6 bases). The CDR3 runs to 16 residues. V was cut by 1 base and J by 6 bases, with 18 bases left in between. Per germline, CDR1 GTSNPN and CDR2 SVGIG (reference sequence). The CDR3 DNA follows: TGTGCCTGGAGTGAAGGCCGGGGGGCGACTGATGAAAAACTGTTTTTT. Residues: CAWSEGRGATDEKLFF.